These 5 T cell receptor beta chains were all obtained from the same sample, sequenced in a study of T cells in Graves' hyperthyroidism and ophthalmopathy. Amplified TCR beta CDR3 regions came from RNA transcripts. The HTBI primer set was used in a first-round RT-PCR of the TCR CDR3. Each CDR3 protein is one row after TCRdb ran MiXCR on the multiplex PCR reads. The repertoire holds some 500,000 distinct CDR3 sequences, with more than 15% as singletons. The sample was blood. The origin of the receptors is a woman aged 30 to 39 with Graves' ophthalmopathy.

This clonotype was counted a few times. The genes are TRBV7-8 and TRBJ1-5; TRBD1 is a possible D gene (5 bases). The CDR3 consists of 15 residues. Germline loops: CDR1 SGHVS, CDR2 FQNEAQ. V was cut by 0 bases and J by 4 bases, with 10 bases left in between. The CDR3 protein is CASSLATQGNQPQHF. CDR3 DNA: TGTGCCAGCAGCTTAGCTACCCAGGGAAATCAGCCCCAGCATTTT.

This clonotype turned up a few times. This chain connects TRBV7-9 to TRBJ1-1, with TRBD1 matching over 7 bases. Trimming cost V 5 bases and J 8 bases; bases outside gene matches: 5. Germline-derived CDR1 and CDR2 are SEHNR and FQNEAQ (reference sequence). The CDR3 contains 12 residues. The CDR3: CASSPEDREAFF. The CDR3 DNA sequence: TGTGCCAGCAGCCCAGAGGACAGGGAAGCTTTCTTT.

This clonotype was picked up a small number of times. The CDR3, as DNA: TGCAGTGCCGGGGGGCTAGCGGGAGGGCCAGGGAATGAGCAGTTCTTC. Translation: CSAGGLAGGPGNEQFF. The chain uses TRBV20-1 and TRBJ2-1; 12 nucleotides match TRBD2. Trimming took 6 bases from V and 7 from J; bases not matched to a gene: 13. Germline assignment: CDR1 DFQATT and CDR2 SNEGSKA (reference sequence). The CDR3 spans 16 residues.

This clonotype occurred many times. This sequence joins TRBV12-3 or TRBV12-4 and TRBJ1-6, with unresolved D. Trimming took 7 bases from V and 7 from J, leaving 14 bases between them. The CDR3 spans 14 residues. CDR3 DNA sequence: TGTGCCAGCAATTCCCGGGGAACCAATTCACCCCTCCACTTT. Encoded protein: CASNSRGTNSPLHF.

This clonotype was seen repeatedly, ten times or more. V and J are TRBV15 and TRBJ1-2; weak D call: TRBD1 (5 bases). Germline CDR1 LNHNV, CDR2 YYDKDF (reference sequence). Trimming pared 0 bases from V and 4 bases from J, leaving 18 bases between. This CDR3 has 17 amino acids. The DNA for the CDR3 is TGTGCCACCAGCAGAGATCGGGGGGACGATTTAAGCTATGGCTACACCTTC. As protein: CATSRDRGDDLSYGYTF.